This T cell receptor beta chain appears in the sequencing data of a study of OX40 agonist ivuxolimab in advanced cancers. About the research overall: While on treatment, patients had intravenous ivuxolimab at 0.01 to 10 mg/kg every 2 weeks. Hepatocellular carcinoma, melanoma, renal cell or head and neck cancer was diagnosed in the dose-escalation patients. General observations from the study: In a subset of nonresponders, normalized T-cell clonal expansion was also low.

Some clones are missing from TCRdb's copy, which holds only in-frame ones; the method was immunoSEQ multiplex PCR. The sample records about 73,000 clones, over 80% being singletons. As regards this clone: Its target is unknown.

Germline loops: CDR1 SGHRS, CDR2 YFSETQ. V gave up 3 bases and J gave up 6 bases; unmatched junction bases: 17. The length of the CDR3 is 17 residues. This TCR was recovered from an adult with an advanced solid tumor such as melanoma, head and neck, liver or kidney cancer. The sequences come from CD4+ or CD8+ T cells sorted from blood, collected in a trial of the OX40 agonist ivuxolimab. The chain employs TRBV5-1 and TRBJ2-7; TRBD1 agrees at 8 bases. The CDR3 loop is CASSSYPSGGGSGEQYF. The CDR3 DNA follows: TGCGCCAGCAGCTCATACCCGTCAGGGGGCGGATCCGGCGAGCAGTACTTC.